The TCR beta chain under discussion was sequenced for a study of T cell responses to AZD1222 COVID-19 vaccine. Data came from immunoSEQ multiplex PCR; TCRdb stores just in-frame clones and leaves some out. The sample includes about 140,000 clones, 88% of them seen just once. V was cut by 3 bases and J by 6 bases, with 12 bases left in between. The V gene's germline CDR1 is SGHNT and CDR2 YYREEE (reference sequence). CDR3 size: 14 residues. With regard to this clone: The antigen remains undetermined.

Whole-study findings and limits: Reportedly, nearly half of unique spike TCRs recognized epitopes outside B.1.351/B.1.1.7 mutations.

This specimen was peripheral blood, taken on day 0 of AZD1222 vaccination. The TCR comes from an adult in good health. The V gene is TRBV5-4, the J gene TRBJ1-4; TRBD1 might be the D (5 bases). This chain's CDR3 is CASSSDTLHEKLFF. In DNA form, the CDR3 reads TGTGCCAGCAGCTCGGACACGCTTCATGAAAAACTGTTTTTT. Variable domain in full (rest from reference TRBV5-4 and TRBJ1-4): ETGVTQSPTHLIKTRGQQVTLRCSSQSGHNTVSWYQQALGQGPQFIFQYYREEENGRGNFPPRFSGLQFPNYSSELNVNALELDDSALYLCASSSDTLHEKLFFGSGTQLSVL.